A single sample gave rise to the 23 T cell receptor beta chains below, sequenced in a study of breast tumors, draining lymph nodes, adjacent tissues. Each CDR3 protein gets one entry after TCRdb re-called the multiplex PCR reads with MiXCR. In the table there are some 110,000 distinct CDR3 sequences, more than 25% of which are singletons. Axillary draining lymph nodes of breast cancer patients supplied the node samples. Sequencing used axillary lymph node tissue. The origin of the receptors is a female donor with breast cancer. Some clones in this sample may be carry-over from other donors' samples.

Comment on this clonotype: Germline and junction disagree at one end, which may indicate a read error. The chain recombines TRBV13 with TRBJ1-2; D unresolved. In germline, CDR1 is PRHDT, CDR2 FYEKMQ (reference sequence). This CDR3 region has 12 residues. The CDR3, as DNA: TGTGCCAGCAGCTTAACACCAGAGCGGATCTACTTC. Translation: CASSLTPERIYF.

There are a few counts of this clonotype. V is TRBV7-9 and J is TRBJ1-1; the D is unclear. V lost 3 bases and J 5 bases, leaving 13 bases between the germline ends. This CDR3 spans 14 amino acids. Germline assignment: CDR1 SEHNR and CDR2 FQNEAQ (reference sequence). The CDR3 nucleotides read TGTGCCAGCAGCTTTCTCAGAGGAGGAACTGAAGCTTTCTTT. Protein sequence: CASSFLRGGTEAFF. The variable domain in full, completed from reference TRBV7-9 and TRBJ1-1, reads DTGVSQNPRHKITKRGQNVTFRCDPISEHNRLYWYRQTLGQGPEFLTYFQNEAQLEKSRLLSDRFSAERPKGSFSTLEIQRTEQGDSAMYLCASSFLRGGTEAFFGQGTRLTVV.

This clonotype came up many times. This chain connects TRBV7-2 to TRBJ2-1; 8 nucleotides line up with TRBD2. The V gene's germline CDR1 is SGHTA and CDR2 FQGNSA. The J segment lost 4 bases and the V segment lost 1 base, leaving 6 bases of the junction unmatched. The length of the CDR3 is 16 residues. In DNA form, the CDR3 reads TGTGCCAGCAGCTTAGGGTCTAGCGGGCTATACAATGAGCAGTTCTTC. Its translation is CASSLGSSGLYNEQFF.

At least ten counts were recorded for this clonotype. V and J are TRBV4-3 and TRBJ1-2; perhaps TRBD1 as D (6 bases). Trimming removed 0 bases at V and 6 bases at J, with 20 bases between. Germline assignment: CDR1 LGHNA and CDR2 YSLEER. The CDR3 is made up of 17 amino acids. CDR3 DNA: TGCGCCAGCAGCCAAGATCCTAGGGGGGCGCTTATTGATGGCTACACCTTC. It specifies CASSQDPRGALIDGYTF.

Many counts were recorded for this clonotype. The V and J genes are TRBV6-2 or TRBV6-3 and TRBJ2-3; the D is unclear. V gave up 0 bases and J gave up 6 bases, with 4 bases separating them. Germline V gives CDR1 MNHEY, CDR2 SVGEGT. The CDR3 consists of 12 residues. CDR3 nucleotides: TGTGCCAGCAGTTACTCCGGGGATACGCAGTATTTT. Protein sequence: CASSYSGDTQYF.

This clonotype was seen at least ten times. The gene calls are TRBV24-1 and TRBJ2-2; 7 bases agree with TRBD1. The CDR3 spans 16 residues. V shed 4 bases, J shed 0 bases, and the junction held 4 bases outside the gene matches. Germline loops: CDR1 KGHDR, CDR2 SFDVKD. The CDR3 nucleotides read TGTGCCACCAGTGACTCCGGGACAGCGAACACCGGGGAGCTGTTTTTT. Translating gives CATSDSGTANTGELFF.

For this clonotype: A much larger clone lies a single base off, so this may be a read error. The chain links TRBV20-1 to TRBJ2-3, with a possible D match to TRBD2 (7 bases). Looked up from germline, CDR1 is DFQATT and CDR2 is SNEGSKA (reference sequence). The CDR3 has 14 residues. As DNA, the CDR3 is TGCAGTGCCCCTCCGGGGGGCATGACAGCTACGCAGTATTTT. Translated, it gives CSAPPGGMTATQYF.

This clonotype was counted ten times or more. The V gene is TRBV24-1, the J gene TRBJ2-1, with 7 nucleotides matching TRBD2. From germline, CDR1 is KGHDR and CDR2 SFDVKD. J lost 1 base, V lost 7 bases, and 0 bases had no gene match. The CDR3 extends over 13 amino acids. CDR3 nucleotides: TGTGCCACCAGGGGGGGGTCCTACAATGAGCAGTTCTTC. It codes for CATRGGSYNEQFF.

The CDR3 bases are TGCGCCAGCAGCCAAGGGGTAAGCGGGGGCTACACCTTC. It specifies CASSQGVSGGYTF. The J gene is TRBJ1-2, the V gene TRBV4-3; D is undetermined. The germline V and J ends were trimmed by 1 base and 8 bases, with 11 bases remaining between them. Germline CDR1 is LGHNA and CDR2 is YSLEER. The length of the CDR3 is 13 residues.

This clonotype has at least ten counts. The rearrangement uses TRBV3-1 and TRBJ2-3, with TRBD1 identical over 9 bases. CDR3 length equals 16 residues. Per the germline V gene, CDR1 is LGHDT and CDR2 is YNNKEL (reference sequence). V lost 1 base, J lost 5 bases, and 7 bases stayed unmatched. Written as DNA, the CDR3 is TGTGCCAGCAGCCAAGCTCCCGGGACAGGGAGAGATACGCAGTATTTT. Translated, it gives CASSQAPGTGRDTQYF.

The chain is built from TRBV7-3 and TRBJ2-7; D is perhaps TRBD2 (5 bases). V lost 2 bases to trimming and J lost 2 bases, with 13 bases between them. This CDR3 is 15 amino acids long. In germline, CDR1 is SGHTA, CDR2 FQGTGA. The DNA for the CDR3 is TGTGCCAGCAGCTTACCTCCTCGGAGGCCCTACGAGCAGTACTTC. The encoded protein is CASSLPPRRPYEQYF.

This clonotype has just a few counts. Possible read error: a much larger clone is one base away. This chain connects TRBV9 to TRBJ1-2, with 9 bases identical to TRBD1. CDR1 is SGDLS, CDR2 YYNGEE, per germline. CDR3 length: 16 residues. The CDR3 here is CASSPRDRVYDYAYTF. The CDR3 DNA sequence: TGTGCCAGCAGCCCCCGGGACAGGGTCTACGACTATGCCTACACCTTC. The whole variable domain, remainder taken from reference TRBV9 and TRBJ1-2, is DSGVTQTPKHLITATGQRVTLRCSPRSGDLSVYWYQQSLDQGLQFLIQYYNGEERAKGNILERFSAQQFPDLHSELNLSSLELGDSALYFCASSPRDRVYDYAYTFGSGTRLTVV.

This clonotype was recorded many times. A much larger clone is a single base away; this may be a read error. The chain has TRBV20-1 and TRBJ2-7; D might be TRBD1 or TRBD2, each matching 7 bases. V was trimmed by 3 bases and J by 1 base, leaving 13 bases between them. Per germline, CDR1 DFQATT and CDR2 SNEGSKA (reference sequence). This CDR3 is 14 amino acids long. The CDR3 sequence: CSASRGGWSYEQYF. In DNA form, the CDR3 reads TGCAGTGCTAGCAGGGGGGGTTGGTCCTACGAGCAGTACTTC.

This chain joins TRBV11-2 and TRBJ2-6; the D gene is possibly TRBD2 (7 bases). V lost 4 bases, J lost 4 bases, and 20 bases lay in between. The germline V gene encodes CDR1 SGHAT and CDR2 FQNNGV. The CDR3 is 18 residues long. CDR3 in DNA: TGTGCCAGCAGCTACGACGGGGGGCTGGGGTGGGGGGCCAACGTCCTGACTTTC. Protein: CASSYDGGLGWGANVLTF.

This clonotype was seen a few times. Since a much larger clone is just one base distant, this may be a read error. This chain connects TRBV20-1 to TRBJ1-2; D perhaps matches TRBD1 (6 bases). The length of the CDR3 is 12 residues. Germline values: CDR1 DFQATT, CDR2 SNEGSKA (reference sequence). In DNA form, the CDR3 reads TGCAGTGCTAGTGGACAGACCTATGGCTCCACCTTC. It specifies CSASGQTYGSTF.

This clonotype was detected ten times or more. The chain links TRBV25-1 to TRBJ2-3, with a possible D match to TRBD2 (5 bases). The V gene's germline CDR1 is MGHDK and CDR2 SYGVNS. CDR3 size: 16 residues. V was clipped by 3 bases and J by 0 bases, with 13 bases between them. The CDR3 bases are TGTGCCAGCAGTGACTGGACGAGGACTAGCACAGATACGCAGTATTTT. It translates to CASSDWTRTSTDTQYF.

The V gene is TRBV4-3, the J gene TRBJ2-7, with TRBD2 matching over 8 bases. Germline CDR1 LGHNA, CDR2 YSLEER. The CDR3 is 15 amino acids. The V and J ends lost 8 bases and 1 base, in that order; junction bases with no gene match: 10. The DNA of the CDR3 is TGCGCCAGCGGCCGCGGGGGGAGCGTGTCCTACGAGCAGTACTTC. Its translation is CASGRGGSVSYEQYF.

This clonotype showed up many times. DNA of the CDR3: TGTGCCAGCAGACCGGGACAGGGGAATGGCTACACCTTC. Its translation: CASRPGQGNGYTF. The genes are TRBV7-9 and TRBJ1-2, with 10 bases identical to TRBD1. Germline V gene data show CDR1 as SEHNR and CDR2 as FQNEAQ (reference sequence). V was pared by 6 bases and J by 6 bases, with 4 bases of the junction left unmatched. This CDR3 is built from 13 residues.

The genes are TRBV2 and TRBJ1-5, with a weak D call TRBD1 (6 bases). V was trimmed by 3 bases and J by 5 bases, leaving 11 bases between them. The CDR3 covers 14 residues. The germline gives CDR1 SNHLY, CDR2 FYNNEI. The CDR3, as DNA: TGTGCCAGCAGTGACCGGACAGTTGATCAGCCCCAGCATTTT. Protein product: CASSDRTVDQPQHF.

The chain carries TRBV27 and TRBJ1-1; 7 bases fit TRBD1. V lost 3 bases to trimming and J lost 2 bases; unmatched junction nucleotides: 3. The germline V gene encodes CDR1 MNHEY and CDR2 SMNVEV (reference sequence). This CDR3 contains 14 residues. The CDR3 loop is CASSLGQYNTEAFF. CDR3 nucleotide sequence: TGTGCCAGCAGTTTGGGACAGTATAACACTGAAGCTTTCTTT.

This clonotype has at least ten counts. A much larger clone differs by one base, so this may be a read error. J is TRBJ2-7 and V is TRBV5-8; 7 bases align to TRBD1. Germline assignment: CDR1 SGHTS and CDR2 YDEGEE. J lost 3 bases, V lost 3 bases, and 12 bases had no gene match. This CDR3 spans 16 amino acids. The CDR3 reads CASSYGQAHRVYEQYF. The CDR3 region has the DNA TGTGCCAGCAGCTATGGACAGGCGCATCGGGTCTACGAGCAGTACTTC.

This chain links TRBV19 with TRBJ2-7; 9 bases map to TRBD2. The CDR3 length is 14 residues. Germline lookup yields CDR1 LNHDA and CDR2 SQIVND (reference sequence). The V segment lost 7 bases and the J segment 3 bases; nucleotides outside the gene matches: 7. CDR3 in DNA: TGTGCCAGTATCCCCGCGGGAGGGGACTACGAGCAGTACTTC. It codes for CASIPAGGDYEQYF. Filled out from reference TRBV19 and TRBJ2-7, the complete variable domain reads DGGITQSPKYLFRKEGQNVTLSCEQNLNHDAMYWYRQDPGQGLRLIYYSQIVNDFQKGDIAEGYSVSREKKESFPLTVTSAQKNPTAFYLCASIPAGGDYEQYFGPGTRLTVT.

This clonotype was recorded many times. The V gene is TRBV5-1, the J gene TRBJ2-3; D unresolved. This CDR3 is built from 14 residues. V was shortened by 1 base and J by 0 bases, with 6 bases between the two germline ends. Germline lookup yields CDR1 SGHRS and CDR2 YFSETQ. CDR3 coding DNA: TGCGCCAGCAGCTTGTGGCTAAGCACAGATACGCAGTATTTT. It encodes CASSLWLSTDTQYF.